This T cell receptor beta chain was recorded in a study of blood T cell repertoires in COVID-19 (dated by TCRdb to 2020 to 2022). For context, the study as a whole: Samples from collaborators originated in the United States, Italy and Spain and spanned both the acute and convalescent phases of COVID-19. The prospective study material was composed of cDNA or gDNA derived from T cells, B-cell-depleted T cells, or PBMCs. HLA class I and class II types, where available, came from metadata supplied by the sample provider rather than from assay-based typing. The sample metadata nearly always contained a de-identified subject ID, COVID-19 status, age in years and sex. The repertoires were released in a freely available public database meant as a resource for research on the immune response to SARS-CoV-2. The dataset comprised deeply sampled blood TCRbeta repertoires from subjects exposed to, actively infected with, or recovered from COVID-19. The samples were drawn from two sources: the first 160 participants of the ongoing ImmuneRACE study, and about 1,300 subjects contributed by 6 global collaborators.

Turning to this clone: Its antigen is currently not known. The input lacks base qualities; no much larger clone sits a single base away.

The collaborating institutions used their own protocols to collect whole blood in K2EDTA tubes. Collaborator samples were shipped for TCRbeta analysis as frozen whole blood, isolated PBMCs, or DNA extracted from either sample type. Based on the germline V gene (reference sequence), the CDR1 and CDR2 sequences are LNHDA and SQIVND. Inclusive of the bounding cysteine and phenylalanine, the CDR3 is 14 residues long. Solely the CDR3 DNA is kept, with 42 bases framed from the first base. Clipping removes 5 bases from V and 10 bases from J, with 11 as the unmatched junction base count. TCRbeta CDR3 regions were amplified from genomic DNA using the immunoSEQ Assay, a bias-controlled multiplex PCR. The paper's data handling went like this. The number of nucleated cells in each sample was estimated from the amplification of reference gene primers within the assay. To quantify the absolute abundance of each unique TCRbeta CDR3 rearrangement, sequence reads were collapsed and filtered. For each sample, productive Simpson clonality was calculated as the square root of Simpson's diversity index over productive rearrangements. Imported from immuneACCESS, the table was reduced by TCRdb to in-frame sequences with V and J called. These copies leave out some clones; in studies compared against another copy, an unresolved V gene accounts for under half, and the cause of the remainder is not known. D and trimming were read from the DNA, whereas the V and J calls and clone size are those reported in that table. This sample gives about 46,000 clones in total; approximately 85% of them show up just once. The ten largest account for 15% to 18% of the sample.

Study-level results and caveats: Clinical and demographic metadata were provided uncurated, with the amount varying by source and participant.

The rearranged chain carries TRBV19 and TRBJ2-7, and 10 junction bases match TRBD1. Material for sequencing was peripheral blood. The clonotype comes from a human donor in a cohort sampled during active COVID-19. The donor label of this sample is uncertain. The DNA sequence is given as TGTGCCAGTAGTTCCGGGACAGGGGCTGCGAGTCAGTACTTC. Its translation is CASSSGTGAASQYF.